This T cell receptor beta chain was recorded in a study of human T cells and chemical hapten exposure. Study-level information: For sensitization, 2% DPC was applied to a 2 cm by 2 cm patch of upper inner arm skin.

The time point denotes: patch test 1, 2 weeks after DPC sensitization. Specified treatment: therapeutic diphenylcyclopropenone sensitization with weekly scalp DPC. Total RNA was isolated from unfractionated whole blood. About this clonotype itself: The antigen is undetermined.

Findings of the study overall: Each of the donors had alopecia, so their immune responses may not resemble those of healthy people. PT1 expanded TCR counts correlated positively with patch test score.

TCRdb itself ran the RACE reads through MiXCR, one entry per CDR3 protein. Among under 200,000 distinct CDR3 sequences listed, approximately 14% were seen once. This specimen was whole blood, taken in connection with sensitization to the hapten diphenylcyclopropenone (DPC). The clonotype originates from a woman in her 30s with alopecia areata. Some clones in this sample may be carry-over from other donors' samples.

CDR3 DNA: TGTGCCAGCAGTGAGGGACTAGCGGGCAACAACGAGCAGTACTTC. It specifies CASSEGLAGNNEQYF. The chain joins TRBV6-1 to TRBJ2-7, with TRBD2 identical over 12 bases. Looked up from germline, CDR1 is MNHNS and CDR2 is SASEGT. V shed 3 bases, J shed 5 bases, and the junction held 5 bases outside the gene matches. This CDR3 has 15 residues.